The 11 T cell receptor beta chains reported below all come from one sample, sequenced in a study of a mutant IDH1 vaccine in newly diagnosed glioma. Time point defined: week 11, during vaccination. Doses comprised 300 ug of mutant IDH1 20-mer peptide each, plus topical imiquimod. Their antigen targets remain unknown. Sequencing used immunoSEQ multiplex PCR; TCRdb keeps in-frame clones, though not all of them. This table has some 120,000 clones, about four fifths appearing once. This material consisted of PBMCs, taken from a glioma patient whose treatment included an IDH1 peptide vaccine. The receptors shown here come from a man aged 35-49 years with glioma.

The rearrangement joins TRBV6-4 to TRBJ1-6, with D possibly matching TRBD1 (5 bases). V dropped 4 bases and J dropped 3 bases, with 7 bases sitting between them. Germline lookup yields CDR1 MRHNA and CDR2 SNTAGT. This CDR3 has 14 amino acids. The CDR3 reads CASSGGYYNSPLHF. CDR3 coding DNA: TGTGCCAGCAGTGGGGGCTACTATAATTCACCCCTCCACTTT.

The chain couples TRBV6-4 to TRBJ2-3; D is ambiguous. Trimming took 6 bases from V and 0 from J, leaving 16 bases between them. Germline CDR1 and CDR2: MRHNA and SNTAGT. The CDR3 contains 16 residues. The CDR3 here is CASSLRPTVSTDTQYF. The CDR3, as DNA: TGTGCCAGCAGCCTACGGCCGACTGTAAGCACAGATACGCAGTATTTT.

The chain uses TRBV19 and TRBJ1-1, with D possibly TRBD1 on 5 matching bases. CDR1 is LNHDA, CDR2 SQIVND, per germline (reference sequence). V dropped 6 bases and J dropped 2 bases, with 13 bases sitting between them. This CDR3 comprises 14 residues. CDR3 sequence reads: CASSVMRGNTEAFF. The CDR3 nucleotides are TGTGCCAGTAGCGTCATGAGGGGAAACACTGAAGCTTTCTTT.

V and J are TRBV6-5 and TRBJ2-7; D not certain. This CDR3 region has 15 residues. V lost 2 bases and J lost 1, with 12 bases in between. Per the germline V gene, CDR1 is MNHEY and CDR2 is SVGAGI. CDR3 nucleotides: TGTGCCAGCAGTTACGGTTCGCCGCGTTCCTACGAGCAGTACTTC. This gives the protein CASSYGSPRSYEQYF.

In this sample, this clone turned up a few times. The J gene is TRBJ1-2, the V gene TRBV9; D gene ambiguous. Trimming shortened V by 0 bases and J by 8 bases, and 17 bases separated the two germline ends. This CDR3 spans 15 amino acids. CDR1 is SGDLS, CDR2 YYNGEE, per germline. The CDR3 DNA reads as TGTGCCAGCAGCGTAGTACCGGACGGCCGAGGAGGCTACACCTTC. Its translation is CASSVVPDGRGGYTF. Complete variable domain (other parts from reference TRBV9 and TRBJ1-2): DSGVTQTPKHLITATGQRVTLRCSPRSGDLSVYWYQQSLDQGLQFLIQYYNGEERAKGNILERFSAQQFPDLHSELNLSSLELGDSALYFCASSVVPDGRGGYTFGSGTRLTVV.

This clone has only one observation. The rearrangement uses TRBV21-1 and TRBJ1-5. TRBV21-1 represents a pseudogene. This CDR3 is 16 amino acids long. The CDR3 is CASSSKGRVSNQPQHF. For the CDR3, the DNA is TGTGCCAGCAGCTCAAAGGGAAGGGTCAGCAATCAGCCCCAGCATTTT.

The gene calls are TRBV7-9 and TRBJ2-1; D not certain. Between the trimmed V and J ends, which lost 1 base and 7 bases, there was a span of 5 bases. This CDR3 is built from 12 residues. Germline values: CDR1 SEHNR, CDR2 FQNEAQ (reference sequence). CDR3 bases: TGTGCCAGCAGCTTAGTAGGGAATGAGCAGTTCTTC. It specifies CASSLVGNEQFF.

The DNA of the CDR3 is TGTGCCAGCAGCCTTGACTCGCGAAGCTACGAGCAGTACTTC. Its translation is CASSLDSRSYEQYF. The genes are TRBV9 and TRBJ2-7; D unresolved. From germline, CDR1 is SGDLS and CDR2 YYNGEE. With 4 bases removed from V and 3 bases from J, the gap between germline ends came to 14 bases. This CDR3 has 14 residues.

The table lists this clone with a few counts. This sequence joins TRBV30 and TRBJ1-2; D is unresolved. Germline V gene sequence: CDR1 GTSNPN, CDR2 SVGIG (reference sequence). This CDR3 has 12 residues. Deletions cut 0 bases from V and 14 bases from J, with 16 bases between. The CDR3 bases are TGTGCCTGGAGTGTCAGATCGGGGTACCTGACCTTC. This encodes CAWSVRSGYLTF.

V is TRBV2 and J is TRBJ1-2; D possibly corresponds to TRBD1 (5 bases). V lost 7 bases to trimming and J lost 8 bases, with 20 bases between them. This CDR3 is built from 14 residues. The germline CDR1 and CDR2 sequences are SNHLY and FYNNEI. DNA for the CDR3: TGTGCCAGCAAGTTGGGGCCCCCTCGTGGGGGCTACACCTTC. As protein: CASKLGPPRGGYTF.

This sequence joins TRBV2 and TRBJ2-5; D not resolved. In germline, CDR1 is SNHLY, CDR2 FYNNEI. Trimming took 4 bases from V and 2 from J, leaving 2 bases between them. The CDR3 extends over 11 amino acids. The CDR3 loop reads CASSGQETQYF. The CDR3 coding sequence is TGTGCCAGCAGTGGGCAAGAGACCCAGTACTTC.